This entry features one T cell receptor beta chain sequence. In the study's own analysis: Estimation of nucleated cell counts was performed using reference gene primer amplification. Clones were read by immunoSEQ multiplex PCR, and TCRdb kept only the in-frame ones, dropping some. V, J and clone size are taken as reported in that table, and D and trimming were inferred from the DNA itself. This sample has some 200,000 clones, with just under 85% found just once. The sample is drawn from a study of blood T cell repertoires in COVID-19. For the study at large: Specimens from acute and convalescent COVID-19 originated in the United States, Italy and Spain. In each case, the material was cDNA or gDNA derived from T cells, B-cell-depleted T cells, or PBMCs.

Germline CDR1 LNHDA, CDR2 SQIVND (reference sequence). CDR3 length: 15 amino acids. With 4 bases clipped from V and 0 bases from J, the junction kept 3 bases outside the gene matches. The chain recombines TRBV19 with TRBJ1-1; 9 nucleotides agree with TRBD1. This sequence originates from a human donor with acute or convalescent COVID-19. The donor label of this sample is uncertain. The sequenced sample was peripheral blood. CDR3 nucleotides: TGTGCCAGTAGTAGGGGACAGGGCATGAACACTGAAGCTTTCTTT. It yields the protein CASSRGQGMNTEAFF.